What follows are 2 T cell receptor beta chains derived from one specimen sequenced in a study of cytomegalovirus exposure and HLA in healthy donors. Researchers ran the PCR with 60 Vbeta and 13 Jbeta primers. The protocol was immunoSEQ multiplex PCR, while the TCRdb copy is restricted to in-frame clones and leaves out a portion. The data show about 98,000 clones, about 83% seen once. The sequenced material came from PBMCs. Every receptor here comes from a female donor in good health and CMV-seropositive.

The chain combines TRBV6-5 with TRBJ2-2; 12 nucleotides line up with TRBD2. Per germline, CDR1 MNHEY and CDR2 SVGAGI. The CDR3 has 15 residues. The junction had 6 bases not matched to a gene; V was cut back by 6 bases and J by 7 bases. This CDR3 is CASSPSGGANGELFF. The CDR3 nucleotides read TGTGCCAGCAGCCCTAGCGGGGGGGCCAACGGGGAGCTGTTTTTT.

CDR3 bases: TGTGCCAGCAGTTCCGGGACAACGGATGAGCAGTTCTTC. The encoded protein is CASSSGTTDEQFF. The chain joins TRBV2 to TRBJ2-1; D perhaps matches TRBD1 (6 bases). Germline V gives CDR1 SNHLY, CDR2 FYNNEI. V lost 5 bases and J 8 bases, leaving 13 bases between the germline ends. The CDR3 contains 13 residues.